These 24 T cell receptor beta chains share one sample of origin, sequenced in a study of lymphopenia after photon versus proton radiotherapy. Clones were sequenced by immunoSEQ multiplex PCR, and TCRdb holds only the in-frame ones, with some missing. In the table there are 150,000 to 200,000 clones, 88% of which are singletons. Source: peripheral blood, taken from a patient treated with photon-based radiotherapy. The receptors derive from a man aged 45-60 years with gastric cancer.

J is TRBJ2-3 and V is TRBV18; TRBD2 aligns across 9 bases. The germline gives CDR1 KGHSH, CDR2 LQKENI. This CDR3 has 16 residues. V lost 5 bases to trimming and J lost 6 bases; unmatched junction nucleotides: 12. For the CDR3, the DNA is TGTGCCAGCTCAACACGCCAGCGGGGGGTTGCCGATACGCAGTATTTT. Its protein is CASSTRQRGVADTQYF.

The CDR3 DNA reads as TGTGCCAGCAGCGGGCTACGAGTAGCGGCACATGAGCAGTTCTTC. Translating gives CASSGLRVAAHEQFF. The chain is built from TRBV11-2 and TRBJ2-1; D possibly corresponds to TRBD2 (6 bases). This CDR3 has 15 residues. Per the germline V gene, CDR1 is SGHAT and CDR2 is FQNNGV. The germline V and J ends were trimmed by 5 bases and 8 bases, with 19 bases remaining between them. The full variable domain, its missing parts supplied by reference TRBV11-2 and TRBJ2-1, is EAGVAQSPRYKIIEKRQSVAFWCNPISGHATLYWYQQILGQGPKLLIQFQNNGVVDDSQLPKDRFSAERLKGVDSTLKIQPAKLEDSAVYLCASSGLRVAAHEQFFGPGTRLTVL.

This rearrangement joins TRBV2 to TRBJ2-2; TRBD1 is a possible D gene (6 bases). The CDR3 loop spans 15 amino acids. V was clipped by 9 bases and J by 0 bases, with 14 bases between them. CDR1 SNHLY and CDR2 FYNNEI come from the germline V gene. DNA of the CDR3: TGTGCCAGTACGGCCGGGACACCGAACACCGGGGAGCTGTTTTTT. Translated: CASTAGTPNTGELFF. Combining the CDR3 with reference TRBV2 and TRBJ2-2 gives the whole variable domain EPEVTQTPSHQVTQMGQEVILRCVPISNHLYFYWYRQILGQKVEFLVSFYNNEISEKSEIFDDQFSVERPDGSNFTLKIRSTKLEDSAMYFCASTAGTPNTGELFFGEGSRLTVL.

V gene TRBV19 combines with J gene TRBJ2-4; 10 nucleotides agree with TRBD1. Germline CDR1 reads LNHDA; CDR2 reads SQIVND (reference sequence). The CDR3 runs to 16 residues. The V and J ends lost 5 bases and 1 base, in that order; junction bases with no gene match: 5. The CDR3 loop is CASSLPGQGAKNIQYF. The DNA for the CDR3 is TGTGCCAGTAGTCTTCCGGGACAGGGGGCCAAAAACATTCAGTACTTC.

This clone was seen once. The rearrangement links TRBV6-5 to TRBJ2-5; D may be TRBD1 (6 bases). The CDR3 loop spans 15 amino acids. The germline V and J ends were trimmed by 4 bases and 7 bases, with 19 bases remaining between them. The germline CDR1 and CDR2 sequences are MNHEY and SVGAGI. The CDR3 region is CASSSPRSGAGTQYF. The CDR3 DNA sequence: TGTGCCAGCAGTTCGCCTCGGTCAGGGGCTGGGACCCAGTACTTC.

The chain carries TRBV29-1 and TRBJ2-1; D unclear. CDR1 is SQVTM and CDR2 is ANQGSEA in the germline V gene. CDR3 size: 13 residues. V was clipped by 4 bases and J by 6 bases, with 13 bases between them. The CDR3 loop reads CSVGQIVGNEQFF. CDR3 coding DNA: TGCAGCGTTGGGCAAATTGTAGGCAATGAGCAGTTCTTC.

V is TRBV18 and J is TRBJ2-7, with 14 positions matching TRBD2. Trimming cost V 3 bases and J 6 bases; bases outside gene matches: 7. Germline V CDR1 and CDR2: KGHSH, LQKENI. This CDR3 region has 16 residues. CDR3: CASSPRLAGGVGEQYF. CDR3 in DNA: TGTGCCAGCTCACCGAGACTAGCGGGAGGGGTTGGCGAGCAGTACTTC. The variable domain in full, with the rest retrieved from reference TRBV18 and TRBJ2-7, is NAGVMQNPRHLVRRRGQEARLRCSPMKGHSHVYWYRQLPEEGLKFMVYLQKENIIDESGMPKERFSAEFPKEGPSILRIQQVVRGDSAAYFCASSPRLAGGVGEQYFGPGTRLTVT.

The chain links TRBV7-2 to TRBJ2-1, with 7 nucleotides matching TRBD1. The V segment lost 1 base and the J segment 5 bases; nucleotides outside the gene matches: 11. The germline V gene encodes CDR1 SGHTA and CDR2 FQGNSA. The CDR3 has 17 amino acids. The CDR3 protein is CASSLEGDSLPHNEQFF. DNA for the CDR3: TGTGCCAGCAGCTTAGAGGGGGACAGTCTCCCCCACAATGAGCAGTTCTTC.

The rearrangement uses TRBV19 and TRBJ2-7; 10 bases line up with TRBD1. The V and J ends lost 5 bases and 5 bases, in that order; junction bases with no gene match: 9. CDR3 length: 15 amino acids. The germline V gene encodes CDR1 LNHDA and CDR2 SQIVND (reference sequence). The CDR3 here is CASSRFGTGDNEQYF. The DNA of the CDR3 is TGTGCCAGTAGTCGTTTCGGGACAGGGGACAACGAGCAGTACTTC. The full variable domain, with the rest looked up from reference TRBV19 and TRBJ2-7, is DGGITQSPKYLFRKEGQNVTLSCEQNLNHDAMYWYRQDPGQGLRLIYYSQIVNDFQKGDIAEGYSVSREKKESFPLTVTSAQKNPTAFYLCASSRFGTGDNEQYFGPGTRLTVT.

In its sample, this clone was seen a few times. The V and J genes are TRBV28 and TRBJ2-7, with 7 bases fitting TRBD2. The junction had 4 bases not matched to a gene; V was cut back by 3 bases and J by 2 bases. The length of the CDR3 is 14 residues. Germline values: CDR1 MDHEN, CDR2 SYDVKM. CDR3 residues: CASSFLREPYEQYF. The CDR3 DNA reads as TGTGCCAGCAGTTTTTTGCGGGAGCCCTACGAGCAGTACTTC. Full variable domain (missing parts from reference TRBV28 and TRBJ2-7): DVKVTQSSRYLVKRTGEKVFLECVQDMDHENMFWYRQDPGLGLRLIYFSYDVKMKEKGDIPEGYSVSREKKERFSLILESASTNQTSMYLCASSFLREPYEQYFGPGTRLTVT.

The CDR3 bases are TGTGCCAGCAGAAGACTAGCGGGAGGCTCCTACAATGAGCAGTTCTTC. Its translation: CASRRLAGGSYNEQFF. The chain recombines TRBV6-6 with TRBJ2-1; 13 bases map to TRBD2. Germline V gene data show CDR1 as MNHNY and CDR2 as SVGAGI (reference sequence). V dropped 6 bases and J dropped 0; count of bases not matched to a gene: 2. The CDR3 length is 16 residues.

The chain uses TRBV6-1 and TRBJ2-5; D is undetermined. Trimming left V 5 bases short and J 0 bases short, with 4 bases between. This CDR3 comprises 12 residues. Germline lookup yields CDR1 MNHNS and CDR2 SASEGT. The CDR3 loop is CASSWYQETQYF. CDR3 bases: TGTGCCAGCAGTTGGTACCAAGAGACCCAGTACTTC.

This chain links TRBV6-6 with TRBJ2-3; D gene ambiguous. The germline V gene has CDR1 MNHNY and CDR2 SVGAGI (reference sequence). The CDR3 has 11 amino acids. CDR3 loop: CACGSTDTQYF. The CDR3 nucleotides read TGTGCTTGCGGTTCCACAGATACGCAGTATTTT.

This chain uses TRBV28 with TRBJ1-2; a weak D match, TRBD1 (5 bases). Germline CDR1 and CDR2: MDHEN and SYDVKM. V shed 3 bases and J shed 4 bases, with 9 bases lying between them. The CDR3 is 13 residues long. The CDR3 DNA follows: TGTGCCAGCAGTTTTGGGGGAGGCTATGGCTACACCTTC. Translation: CASSFGGGYGYTF.

The chain recombines TRBV11-2 with TRBJ2-1, with 13 bases matching TRBD2. Germline V gives CDR1 SGHAT, CDR2 FQNNGV. V lost 5 bases, J lost 12 bases, and 13 bases stayed unmatched. The CDR3 runs to 16 residues. This CDR3 is CASSPGRLAGGLGQFF. DNA for the CDR3: TGTGCCAGCAGCCCCGGCCGACTAGCGGGGGGCTTGGGGCAGTTCTTC.

V usage is TRBV9 and J usage is TRBJ2-1; tentative D call: TRBD2 (6 bases). Per the germline V gene, CDR1 is SGDLS and CDR2 is YYNGEE. CDR3 length: 16 residues. Trimming removed 0 bases at V and 4 bases at J, with 14 bases between. This CDR3 is CASSVDGGGIYNEQFF. CDR3 nucleotides: TGTGCCAGCAGCGTAGACGGTGGCGGGATATACAATGAGCAGTTCTTC.

The gene calls are TRBV5-1 and TRBJ2-7, with 8 bases fitting TRBD1. Germline V CDR1 and CDR2: SGHRS, YFSETQ. The CDR3 runs to 13 residues. The trim removed 2 bases at V and 5 bases at J, leaving 3 bases unmatched. The CDR3 region is CASSFGQGNEQYF. The CDR3 DNA follows: TGCGCCAGCAGCTTTGGACAGGGAAACGAGCAGTACTTC.

This chain connects TRBV5-1 to TRBJ1-4, with D perhaps matching TRBD1 (6 bases). Germline V gene lookup returns CDR1 SGHRS and CDR2 YFSETQ. The germline V and J ends were trimmed by 0 bases and 0 bases, with 6 bases remaining between them. The length of the CDR3 is 15 residues. The CDR3 here is CASSLEGATNEKLFF. In nucleotides, the CDR3 is TGCGCCAGCAGCTTGGAGGGGGCAACTAATGAAAAACTGTTTTTT.

The chain employs TRBV29-1 and TRBJ2-7, with TRBD2 as a possible D gene (6 bases). Germline CDR1 reads SQVTM; CDR2 reads ANQGSEA. V was cut by 0 bases and J by 4 bases, with 10 bases left in between. The CDR3 loop spans 13 amino acids. CDR3 in amino acids: CSVEDREKYEQYF. CDR3 nucleotides: TGCAGCGTTGAAGATCGGGAGAAGTACGAGCAGTACTTC.

The rearrangement links TRBV4-3 to TRBJ1-1; the match to TRBD1 covers 7 bases. With 5 bases clipped from V and 2 bases from J, the junction kept 14 bases outside the gene matches. This CDR3 spans 17 amino acids. Looked up from germline, CDR1 is LGHNA and CDR2 is YSLEER. The CDR3 spells CASSSSDRLGGNTEAFF. The CDR3 DNA follows: TGCGCCAGCAGCTCCTCGGACAGGCTGGGGGGAAACACTGAAGCTTTCTTT.

This clone appeared a few times. The chain combines TRBV30 with TRBJ1-5; tentative D call: TRBD1 (5 bases). The germline V and J ends were trimmed by 0 bases and 0 bases, with 9 bases remaining between them. Germline values: CDR1 GTSNPN, CDR2 SVGIG (reference sequence). CDR3 length: 15 amino acids. CDR3 coding DNA: TGTGCCTGGAGTGTATCGGGGGTTAGCAATCAGCCCCAGCATTTT. Amino acids: CAWSVSGVSNQPQHF.

V and J are TRBV29-1 and TRBJ2-2; D call uncertain. The V gene lost 7 bases and the J gene lost 6 bases, with 15 bases spanning the gap. The CDR3 runs to 13 residues. The germline CDR1 and CDR2 sequences are SQVTM and ANQGSEA. The CDR3 region has the DNA TGCAGCGGCCTAAAGGATGGTCCCGGGGAGCTGTTTTTT. This sequence encodes CSGLKDGPGELFF.

The chain has TRBV5-1 and TRBJ2-7; the D gene is possibly TRBD1 (5 bases). The CDR3 is 15 residues long. Between the trimmed V and J ends, which lost 0 bases and 3 bases, there was a span of 13 bases. CDR1 SGHRS and CDR2 YFSETQ come from the germline V gene. CDR3 in DNA: TGCGCCAGCAGCTTGGGAAGGGGCGGTTTCTACGAGCAGTACTTC. Translation: CASSLGRGGFYEQYF.

This clone has just a few counts. V usage is TRBV2 and J usage is TRBJ1-2; maybe TRBD1 (5 bases). Trimming pared 5 bases from V and 4 bases from J, leaving 8 bases between. This CDR3 has 12 residues. Germline CDR1 reads SNHLY; CDR2 reads FYNNEI. The CDR3 spells CASSRQSYGYTF. The CDR3 DNA reads TGTGCCAGCAGTCGACAGTCCTATGGCTACACCTTC.